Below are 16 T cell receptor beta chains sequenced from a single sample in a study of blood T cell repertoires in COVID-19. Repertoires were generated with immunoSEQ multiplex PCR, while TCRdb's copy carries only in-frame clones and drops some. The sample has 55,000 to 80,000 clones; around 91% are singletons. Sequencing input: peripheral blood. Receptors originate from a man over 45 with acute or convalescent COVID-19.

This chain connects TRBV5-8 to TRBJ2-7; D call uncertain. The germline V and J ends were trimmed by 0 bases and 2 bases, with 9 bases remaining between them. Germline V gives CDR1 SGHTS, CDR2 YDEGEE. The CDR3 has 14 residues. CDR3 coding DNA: TGTGCCAGCAGCTTGGACGGTACTACCTACGAGCAGTACTTC. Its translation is CASSLDGTTYEQYF.

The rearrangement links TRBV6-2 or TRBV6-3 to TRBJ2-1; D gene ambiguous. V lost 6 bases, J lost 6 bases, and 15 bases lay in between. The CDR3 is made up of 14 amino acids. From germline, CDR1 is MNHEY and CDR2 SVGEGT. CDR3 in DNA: TGTGCCAGCAGCGACATGCAGGCCTTCAATGAGCAGTTCTTC. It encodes CASSDMQAFNEQFF.

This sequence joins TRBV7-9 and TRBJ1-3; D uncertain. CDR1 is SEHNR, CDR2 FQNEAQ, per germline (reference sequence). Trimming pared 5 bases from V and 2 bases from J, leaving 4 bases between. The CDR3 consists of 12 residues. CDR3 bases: TGTGCCAGCAGCCCTACTGGAAACACCATATATTTT. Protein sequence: CASSPTGNTIYF.

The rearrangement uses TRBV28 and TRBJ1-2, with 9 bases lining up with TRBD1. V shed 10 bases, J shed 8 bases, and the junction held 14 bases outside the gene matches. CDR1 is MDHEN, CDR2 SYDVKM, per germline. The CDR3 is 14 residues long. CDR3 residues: CATQKGGQGYGYTF. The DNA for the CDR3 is TGTGCCACACAAAAGGGGGGACAGGGTTACGGCTACACCTTC.

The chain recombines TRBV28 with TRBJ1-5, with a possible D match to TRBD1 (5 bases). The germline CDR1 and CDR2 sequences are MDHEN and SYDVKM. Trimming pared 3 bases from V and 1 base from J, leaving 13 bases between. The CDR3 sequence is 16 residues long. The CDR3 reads CASSFLKGHSNQPQHF. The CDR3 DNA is TGTGCCAGCAGTTTTTTAAAGGGGCACAGCAATCAGCCCCAGCATTTT.

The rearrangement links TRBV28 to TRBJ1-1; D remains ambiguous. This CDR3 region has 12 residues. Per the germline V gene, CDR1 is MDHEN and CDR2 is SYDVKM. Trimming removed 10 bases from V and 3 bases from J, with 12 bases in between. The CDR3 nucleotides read TGTGCCACCATGCGGGGTGACACTGAAGCTTTCTTT. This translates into CATMRGDTEAFF.

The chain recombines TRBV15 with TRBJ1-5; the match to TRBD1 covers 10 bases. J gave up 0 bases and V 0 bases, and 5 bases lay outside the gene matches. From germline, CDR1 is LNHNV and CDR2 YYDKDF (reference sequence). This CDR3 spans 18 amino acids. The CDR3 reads CATSRDRQGAYSNQPQHF. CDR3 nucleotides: TGTGCCACCAGCAGAGATAGACAGGGGGCTTATAGCAATCAGCCCCAGCATTTT. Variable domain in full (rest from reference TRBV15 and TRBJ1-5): DAMVIQNPRYQVTQFGKPVTLSCSQTLNHNVMYWYQQKSSQAPKLLFHYYDKDFNNEADTPDNFQSRRPNTSFCFLDIRSPGLGDTAMYLCATSRDRQGAYSNQPQHFGDGTRLSIL.

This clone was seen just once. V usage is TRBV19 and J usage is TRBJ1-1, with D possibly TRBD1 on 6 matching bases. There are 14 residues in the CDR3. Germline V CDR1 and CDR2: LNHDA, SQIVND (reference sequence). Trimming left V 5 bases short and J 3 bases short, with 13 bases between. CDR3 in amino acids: CASSLPRGYTEAFF. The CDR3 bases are TGTGCCAGTAGTCTCCCCAGGGGCTACACTGAAGCTTTCTTT.

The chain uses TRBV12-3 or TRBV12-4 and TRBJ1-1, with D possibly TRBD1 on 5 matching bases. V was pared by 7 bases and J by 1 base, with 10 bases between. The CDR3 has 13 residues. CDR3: CASTLTENTEAFF. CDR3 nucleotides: TGTGCCAGCACCCTGACAGAGAACACTGAAGCTTTCTTT.

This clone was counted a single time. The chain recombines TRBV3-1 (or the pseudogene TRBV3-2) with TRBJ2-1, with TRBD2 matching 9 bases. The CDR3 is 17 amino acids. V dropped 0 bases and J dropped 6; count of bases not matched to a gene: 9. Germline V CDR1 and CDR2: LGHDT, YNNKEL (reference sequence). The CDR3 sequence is CASSQDLGGRARNEQFF. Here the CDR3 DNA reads TGTGCCAGCAGCCAAGATCTTGGCGGGAGGGCCCGCAATGAGCAGTTCTTC.

The CDR3 DNA is TGTGCCAGCAGTGAAGCGGTAATGGACAGGGAAAACACCGGGGAGCTGTTTTTT. This gives the protein CASSEAVMDRENTGELFF. The gene calls are TRBV2 and TRBJ2-2, with TRBD1 identical over 8 bases. V shed 0 bases, J shed 2 bases, and the junction held 8 bases outside the gene matches. CDR1 is SNHLY and CDR2 is FYNNEI in the germline V gene. This CDR3 spans 18 amino acids.

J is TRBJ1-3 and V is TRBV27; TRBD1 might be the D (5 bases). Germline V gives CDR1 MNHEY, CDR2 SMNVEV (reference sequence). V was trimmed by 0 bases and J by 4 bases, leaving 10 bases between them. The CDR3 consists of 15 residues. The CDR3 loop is CASSLSGESGNTIYF. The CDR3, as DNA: TGTGCCAGCAGTTTATCAGGGGAATCGGGAAACACCATATATTTT.

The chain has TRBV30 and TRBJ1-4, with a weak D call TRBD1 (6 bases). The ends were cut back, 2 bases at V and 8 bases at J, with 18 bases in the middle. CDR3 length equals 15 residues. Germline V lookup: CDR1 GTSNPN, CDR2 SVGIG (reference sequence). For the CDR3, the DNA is TGTGCCTGGAGTTCCCAACAGGGCTTAGGGGAAAAACTGTTTTTT. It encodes CAWSSQQGLGEKLFF.

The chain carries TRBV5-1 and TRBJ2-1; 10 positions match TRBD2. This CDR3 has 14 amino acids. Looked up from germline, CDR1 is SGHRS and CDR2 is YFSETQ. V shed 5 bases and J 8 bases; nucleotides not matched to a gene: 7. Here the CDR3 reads CASSGLAGVDEQFF. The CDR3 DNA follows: TGCGCCAGCAGTGGGCTAGCGGGAGTCGATGAGCAGTTCTTC.

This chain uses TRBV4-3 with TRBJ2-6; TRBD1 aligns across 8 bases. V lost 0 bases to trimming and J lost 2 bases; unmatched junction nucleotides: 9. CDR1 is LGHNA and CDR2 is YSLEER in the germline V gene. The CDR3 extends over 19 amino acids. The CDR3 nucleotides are TGCGCCAGCAGCCAAGAGAGACAGGGGTTGGGCGCTGGGGCCAACGTCCTGACTTTC. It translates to CASSQERQGLGAGANVLTF.

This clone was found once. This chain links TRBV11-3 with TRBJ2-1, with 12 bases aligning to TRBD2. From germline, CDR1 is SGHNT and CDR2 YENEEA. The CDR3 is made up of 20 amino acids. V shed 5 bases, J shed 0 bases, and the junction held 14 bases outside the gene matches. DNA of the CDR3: TGTGCCAGCAGCCCCAGGAGGGGGGCTAGCGGGAGGGCCTCCTACAATGAGCAGTTCTTC. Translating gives CASSPRRGASGRASYNEQFF.